This T cell receptor beta chain appears in the sequencing data of a study of T cells after yellow fever vaccination. Study details: Fractions low in cell number were prepared with SMART-Seq v4 Ultra Low Input.

TCRdb itself ran the 5' RACE reads through MiXCR, one entry per CDR3 protein. Seen here are over 65,000 distinct CDR3 sequences, about an eighth observed once, and the top ten hold 20% to 25%. Whole-study results and caveats: Re-detected after boosting: most primary clones, almost 97% of CD4 and 80% to 90% of CD8. A faster peak, day 5 versus 15, was reached by the weaker secondary response.

This clonotype was obtained from a man younger than 35 who received the YFV17D yellow fever vaccine. The sample here was CD8+ T cells not binding an NS4B(214-222) dextramer, sorted from PBMCs, taken roughly 20 days after the first yellow fever vaccination.

DNA of the CDR3: TGTGCCAGCAGCTCGACAGGGAGGGGCAATCAGCCCCAGCATTTT. It encodes CASSSTGRGNQPQHF. This chain links TRBV7-8 with TRBJ1-5; 7 nucleotides match TRBD1. Unmatched junction bases numbered 5, after V lost 4 bases and J lost 2 bases. Germline V CDR1 and CDR2: SGHVS, FQNEAQ. This CDR3 spans 15 amino acids.